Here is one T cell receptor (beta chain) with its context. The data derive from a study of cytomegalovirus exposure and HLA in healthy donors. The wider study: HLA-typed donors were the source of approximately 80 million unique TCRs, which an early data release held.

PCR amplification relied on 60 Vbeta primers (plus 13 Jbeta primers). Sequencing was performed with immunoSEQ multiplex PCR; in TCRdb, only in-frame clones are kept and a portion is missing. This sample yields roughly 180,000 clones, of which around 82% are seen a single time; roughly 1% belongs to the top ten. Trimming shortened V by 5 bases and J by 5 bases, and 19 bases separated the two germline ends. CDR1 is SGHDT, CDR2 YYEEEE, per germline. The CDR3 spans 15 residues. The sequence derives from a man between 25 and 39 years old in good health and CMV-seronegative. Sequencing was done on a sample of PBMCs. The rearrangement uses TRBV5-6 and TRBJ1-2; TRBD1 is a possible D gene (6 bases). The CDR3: CASRSGGFFSYGYTF. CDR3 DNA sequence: TGTGCCAGCAGGTCGGGGGGCTTTTTCTCTTATGGCTACACCTTC.